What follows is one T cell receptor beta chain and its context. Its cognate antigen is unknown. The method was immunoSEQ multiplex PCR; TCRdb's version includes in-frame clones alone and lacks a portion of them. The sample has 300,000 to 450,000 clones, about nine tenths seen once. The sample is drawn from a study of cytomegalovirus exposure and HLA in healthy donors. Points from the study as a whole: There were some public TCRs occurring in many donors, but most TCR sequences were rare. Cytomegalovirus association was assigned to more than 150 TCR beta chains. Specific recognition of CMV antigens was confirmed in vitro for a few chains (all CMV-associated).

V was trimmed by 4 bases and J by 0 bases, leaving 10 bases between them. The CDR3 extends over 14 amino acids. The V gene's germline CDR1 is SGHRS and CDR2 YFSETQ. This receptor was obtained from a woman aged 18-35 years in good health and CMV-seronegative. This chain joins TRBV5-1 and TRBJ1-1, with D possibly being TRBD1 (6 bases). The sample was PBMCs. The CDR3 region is CASSDQGMNTEAFF. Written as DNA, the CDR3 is TGCGCCAGCAGCGACCAGGGGATGAACACTGAAGCTTTCTTT.